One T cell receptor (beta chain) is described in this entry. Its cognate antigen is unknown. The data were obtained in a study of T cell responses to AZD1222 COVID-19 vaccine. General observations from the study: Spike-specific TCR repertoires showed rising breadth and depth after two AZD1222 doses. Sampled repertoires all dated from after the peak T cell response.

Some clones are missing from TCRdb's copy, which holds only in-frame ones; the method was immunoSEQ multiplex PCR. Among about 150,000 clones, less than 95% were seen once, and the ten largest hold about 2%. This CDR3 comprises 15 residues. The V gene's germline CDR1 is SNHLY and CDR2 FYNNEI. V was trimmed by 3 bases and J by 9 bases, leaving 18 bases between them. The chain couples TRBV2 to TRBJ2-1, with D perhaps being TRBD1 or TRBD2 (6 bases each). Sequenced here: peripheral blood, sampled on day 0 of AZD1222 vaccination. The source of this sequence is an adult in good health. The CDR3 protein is CASSDTSRGAGEQFF. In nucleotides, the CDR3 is TGTGCCAGCAGTGATACCTCGAGGGGGGCTGGTGAGCAGTTCTTC.